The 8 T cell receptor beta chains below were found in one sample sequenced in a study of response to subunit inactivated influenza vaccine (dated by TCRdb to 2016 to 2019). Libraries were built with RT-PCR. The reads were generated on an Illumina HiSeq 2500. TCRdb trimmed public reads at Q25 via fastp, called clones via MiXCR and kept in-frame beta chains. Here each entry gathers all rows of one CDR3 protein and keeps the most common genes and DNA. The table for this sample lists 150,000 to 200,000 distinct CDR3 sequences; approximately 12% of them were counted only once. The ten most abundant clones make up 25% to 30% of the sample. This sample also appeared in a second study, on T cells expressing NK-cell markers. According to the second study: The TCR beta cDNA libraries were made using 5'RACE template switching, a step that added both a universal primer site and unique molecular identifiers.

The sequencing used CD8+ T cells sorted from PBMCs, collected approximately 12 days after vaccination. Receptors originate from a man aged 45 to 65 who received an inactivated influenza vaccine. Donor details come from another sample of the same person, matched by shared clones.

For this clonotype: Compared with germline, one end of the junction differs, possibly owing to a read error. As DNA, the CDR3 is TGTGCCAGCAGCCCCGCCCTCCTCTGCAATGAGCAGTTCTTC. Encoded protein: CASSPALLCNEQFF. V usage is TRBV4-3 and J usage is TRBJ2-1; no definite D call. The CDR3 consists of 14 residues. CDR1 and CDR2 (germline): LGHNA, YSLEER.

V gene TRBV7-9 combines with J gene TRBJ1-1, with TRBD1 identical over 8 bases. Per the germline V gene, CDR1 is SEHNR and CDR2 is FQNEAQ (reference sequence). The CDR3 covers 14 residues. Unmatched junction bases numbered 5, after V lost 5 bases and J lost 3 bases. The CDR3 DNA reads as TGTGCCAGCAGCAAAACAGGGGGATACACTGAAGCTTTCTTT. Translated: CASSKTGGYTEAFF.

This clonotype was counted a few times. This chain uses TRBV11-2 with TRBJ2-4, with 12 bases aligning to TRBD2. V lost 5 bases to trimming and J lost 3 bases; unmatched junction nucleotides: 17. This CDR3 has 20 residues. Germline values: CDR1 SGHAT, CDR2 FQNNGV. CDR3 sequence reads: CASSRSLSALAGGGKNIQYF. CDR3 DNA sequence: TGTGCCAGCAGCCGATCCTTAAGCGCACTAGCGGGAGGCGGCAAAAACATTCAGTACTTC. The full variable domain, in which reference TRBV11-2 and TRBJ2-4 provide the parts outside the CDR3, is EAGVAQSPRYKIIEKRQSVAFWCNPISGHATLYWYQQILGQGPKLLIQFQNNGVVDDSQLPKDRFSAERLKGVDSTLKIQPAKLEDSAVYLCASSRSLSALAGGGKNIQYFGAGTRLSVL.

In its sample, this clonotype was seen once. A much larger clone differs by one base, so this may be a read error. CDR3 nucleotide sequence: TGTGACAGCAGTGAAAGGGGGGCCGCGGGAAATGAGCAGTTCTTC. As protein: CDSSERGAAGNEQFF. J is TRBJ2-1 and V is TRBV6-1; perhaps D is TRBD1 or TRBD2 (6 bases each). Germline V gene lookup returns CDR1 MNHNS and CDR2 SASEGT. This CDR3 is built from 15 residues.

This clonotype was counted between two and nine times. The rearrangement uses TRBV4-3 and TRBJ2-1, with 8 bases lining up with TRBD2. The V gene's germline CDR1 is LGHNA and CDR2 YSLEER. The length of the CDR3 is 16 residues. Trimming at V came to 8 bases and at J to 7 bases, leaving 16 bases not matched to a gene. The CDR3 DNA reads TGCGCCAGCGGGGTACTAGCGGCGGCCCCAATAAATGAGCAGTTCTTC. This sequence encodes CASGVLAAAPINEQFF.

In nucleotides, the CDR3 is TGCAGCGTTGAAGCAAAGGGACAGGGGTGGTCTGAAGCTTTCTTT. This gives the protein CSVEAKGQGWSEAFF. J is TRBJ1-1 and V is TRBV29-1; 10 bases match TRBD1. CDR1 and CDR2 (germline): SQVTM, ANQGSEA. This CDR3 is 15 amino acids long. The trim removed 1 base at V and 6 bases at J, leaving 8 bases unmatched.

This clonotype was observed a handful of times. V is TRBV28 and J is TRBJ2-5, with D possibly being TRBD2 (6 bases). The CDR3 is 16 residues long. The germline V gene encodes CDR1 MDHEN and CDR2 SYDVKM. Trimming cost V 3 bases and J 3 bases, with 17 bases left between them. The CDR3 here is CASSFSPGGEEETQYF. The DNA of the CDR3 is TGTGCCAGCAGTTTTTCGCCCGGAGGGGAGGAAGAGACCCAGTACTTC. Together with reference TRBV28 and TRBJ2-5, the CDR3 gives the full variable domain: DVKVTQSSRYLVKRTGEKVFLECVQDMDHENMFWYRQDPGLGLRLIYFSYDVKMKEKGDIPEGYSVSREKKERFSLILESASTNQTSMYLCASSFSPGGEEETQYFGPGTRLLVL.

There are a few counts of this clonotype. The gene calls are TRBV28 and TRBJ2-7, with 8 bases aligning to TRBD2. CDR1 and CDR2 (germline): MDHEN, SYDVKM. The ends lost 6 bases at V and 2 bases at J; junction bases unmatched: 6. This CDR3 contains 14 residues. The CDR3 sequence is CASSKAGAPYEQYF. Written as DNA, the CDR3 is TGTGCCAGCAGCAAAGCGGGAGCGCCCTACGAGCAGTACTTC. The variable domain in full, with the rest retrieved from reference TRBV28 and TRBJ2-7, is DVKVTQSSRYLVKRTGEKVFLECVQDMDHENMFWYRQDPGLGLRLIYFSYDVKMKEKGDIPEGYSVSREKKERFSLILESASTNQTSMYLCASSKAGAPYEQYFGPGTRLTVT.